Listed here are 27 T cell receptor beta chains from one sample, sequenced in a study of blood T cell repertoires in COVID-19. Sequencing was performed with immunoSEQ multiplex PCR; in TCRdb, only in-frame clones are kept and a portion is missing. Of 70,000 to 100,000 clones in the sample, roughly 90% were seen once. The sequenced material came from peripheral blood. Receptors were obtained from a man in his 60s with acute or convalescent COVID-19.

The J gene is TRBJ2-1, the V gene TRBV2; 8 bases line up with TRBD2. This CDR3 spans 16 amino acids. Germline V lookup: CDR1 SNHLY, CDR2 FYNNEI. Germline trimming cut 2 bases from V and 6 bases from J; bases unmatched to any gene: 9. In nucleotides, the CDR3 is TGTGCCAGCAGTGAATACTCTAGCGGGCCTTCCAATGAGCAGTTCTTC. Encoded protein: CASSEYSSGPSNEQFF.

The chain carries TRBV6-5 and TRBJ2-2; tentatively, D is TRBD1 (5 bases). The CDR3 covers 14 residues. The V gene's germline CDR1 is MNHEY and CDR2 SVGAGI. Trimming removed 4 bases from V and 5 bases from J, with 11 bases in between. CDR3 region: CASSSLGQTGELFF. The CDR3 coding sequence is TGTGCCAGCAGTTCTTTGGGGCAAACCGGGGAGCTGTTTTTT.

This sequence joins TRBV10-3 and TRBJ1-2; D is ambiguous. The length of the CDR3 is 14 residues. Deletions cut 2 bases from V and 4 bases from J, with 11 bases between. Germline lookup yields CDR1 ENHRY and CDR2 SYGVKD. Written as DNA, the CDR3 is TGTGCCATCAGTGAGACTTCGGGAGGCTATGGCTACACCTTC. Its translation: CAISETSGGYGYTF.

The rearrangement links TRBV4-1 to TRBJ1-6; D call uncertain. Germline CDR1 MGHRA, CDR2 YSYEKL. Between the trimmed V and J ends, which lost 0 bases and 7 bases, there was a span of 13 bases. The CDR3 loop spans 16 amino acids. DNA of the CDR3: TGCGCCAGCAGCCAAGATTGGATGCAGGAAAATTCACCCCTCCACTTT. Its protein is CASSQDWMQENSPLHF.

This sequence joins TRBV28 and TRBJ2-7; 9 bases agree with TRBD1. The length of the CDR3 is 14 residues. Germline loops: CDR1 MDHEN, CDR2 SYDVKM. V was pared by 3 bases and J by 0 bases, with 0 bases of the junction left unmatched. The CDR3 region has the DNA TGTGCCAGCAGTTTGGACAGGGGCTCCTACGAGCAGTACTTC. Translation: CASSLDRGSYEQYF.

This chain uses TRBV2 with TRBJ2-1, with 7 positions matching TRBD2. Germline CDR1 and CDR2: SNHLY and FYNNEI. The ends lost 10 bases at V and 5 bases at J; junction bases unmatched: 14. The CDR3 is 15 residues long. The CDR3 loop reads CATLGVSGIDNEQFF. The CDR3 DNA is TGTGCCACACTGGGTGTAAGCGGGATTGACAATGAGCAGTTCTTC.

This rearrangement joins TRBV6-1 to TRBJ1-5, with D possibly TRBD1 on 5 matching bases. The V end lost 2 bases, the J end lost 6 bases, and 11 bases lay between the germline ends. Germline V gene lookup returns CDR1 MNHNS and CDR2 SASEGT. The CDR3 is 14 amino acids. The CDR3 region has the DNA TGTGCCAGCAGTGAAATAGGGGCCGTTCAGCCCCAGCATTTT. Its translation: CASSEIGAVQPQHF.

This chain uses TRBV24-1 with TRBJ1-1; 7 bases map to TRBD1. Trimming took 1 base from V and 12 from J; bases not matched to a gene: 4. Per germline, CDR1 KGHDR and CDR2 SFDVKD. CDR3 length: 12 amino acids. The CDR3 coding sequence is TGTGCCACCAGTGATTTTCAGGGGGTAACTTTCTTT. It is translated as CATSDFQGVTFF.

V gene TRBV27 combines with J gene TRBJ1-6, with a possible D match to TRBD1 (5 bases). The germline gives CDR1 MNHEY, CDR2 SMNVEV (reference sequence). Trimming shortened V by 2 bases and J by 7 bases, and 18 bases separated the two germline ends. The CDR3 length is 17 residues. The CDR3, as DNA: TGTGCCAGCAGTTTAAACCCCCCGCAGGGTAGCAATTCACCCCTCCACTTT. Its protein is CASSLNPPQGSNSPLHF.

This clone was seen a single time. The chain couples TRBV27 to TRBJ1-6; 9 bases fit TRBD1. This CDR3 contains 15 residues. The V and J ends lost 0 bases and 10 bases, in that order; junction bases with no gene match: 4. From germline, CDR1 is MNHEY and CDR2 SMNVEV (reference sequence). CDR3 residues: CASSLSRQGVSPLHF. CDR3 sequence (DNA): TGTGCCAGCAGTTTATCGAGACAGGGGGTATCACCCCTCCACTTT.

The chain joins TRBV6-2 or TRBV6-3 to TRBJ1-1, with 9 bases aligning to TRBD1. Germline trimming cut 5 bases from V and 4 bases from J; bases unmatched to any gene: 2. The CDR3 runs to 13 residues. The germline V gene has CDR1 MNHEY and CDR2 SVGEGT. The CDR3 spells CASSQDRGTEAFF. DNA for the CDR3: TGTGCCAGCAGTCAGGACAGGGGCACTGAAGCTTTCTTT.

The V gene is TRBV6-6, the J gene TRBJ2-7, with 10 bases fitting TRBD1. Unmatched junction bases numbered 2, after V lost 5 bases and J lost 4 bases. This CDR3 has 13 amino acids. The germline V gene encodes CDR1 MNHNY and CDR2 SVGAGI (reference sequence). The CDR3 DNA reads TGTGCCAGCAGTGGGGACAGGGGTTACGAGCAGTACTTC. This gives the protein CASSGDRGYEQYF.

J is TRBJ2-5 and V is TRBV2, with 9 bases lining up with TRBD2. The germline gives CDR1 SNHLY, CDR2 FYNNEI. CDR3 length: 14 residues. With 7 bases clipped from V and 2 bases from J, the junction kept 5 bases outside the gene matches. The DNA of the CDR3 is TGTGCCAGCAATCCGACTAGCGGTCAAGAGACCCAGTACTTC. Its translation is CASNPTSGQETQYF.

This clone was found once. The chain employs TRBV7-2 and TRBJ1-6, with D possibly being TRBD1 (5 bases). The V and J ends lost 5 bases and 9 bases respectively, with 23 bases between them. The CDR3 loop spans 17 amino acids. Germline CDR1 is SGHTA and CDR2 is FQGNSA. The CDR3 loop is CASSPHGGTYFSSPLHF. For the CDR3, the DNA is TGTGCCAGCAGCCCTCATGGCGGGACCTATTTTAGTTCACCCCTCCACTTT.

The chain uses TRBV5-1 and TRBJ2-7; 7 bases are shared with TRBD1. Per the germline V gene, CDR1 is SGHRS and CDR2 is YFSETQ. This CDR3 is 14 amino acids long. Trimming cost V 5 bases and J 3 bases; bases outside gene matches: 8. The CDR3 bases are TGCGCCAGCAGGTTCCGGGACAGCGGCTACGAGCAGTACTTC. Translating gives CASRFRDSGYEQYF.

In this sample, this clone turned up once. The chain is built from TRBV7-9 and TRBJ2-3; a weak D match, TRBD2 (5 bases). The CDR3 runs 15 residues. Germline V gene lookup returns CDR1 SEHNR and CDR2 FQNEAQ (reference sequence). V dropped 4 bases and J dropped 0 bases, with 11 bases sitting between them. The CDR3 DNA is TGTGCCAGCAGCTCCTTTACGGGGAGCACAGATACGCAGTATTTT. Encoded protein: CASSSFTGSTDTQYF.

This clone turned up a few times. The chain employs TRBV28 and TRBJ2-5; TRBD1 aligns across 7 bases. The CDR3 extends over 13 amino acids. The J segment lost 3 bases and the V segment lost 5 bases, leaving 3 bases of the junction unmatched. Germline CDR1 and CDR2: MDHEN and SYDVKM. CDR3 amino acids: CASSHGTEETQYF. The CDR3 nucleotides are TGTGCCAGCAGTCACGGGACAGAAGAGACCCAGTACTTC.

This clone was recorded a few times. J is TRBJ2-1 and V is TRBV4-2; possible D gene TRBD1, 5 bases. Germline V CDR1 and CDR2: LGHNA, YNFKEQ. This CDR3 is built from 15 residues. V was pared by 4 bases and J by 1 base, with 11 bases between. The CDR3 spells CASSRIDSSYNEQFF. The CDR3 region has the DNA TGTGCCAGCAGCCGAATAGACAGTTCCTACAATGAGCAGTTCTTC.

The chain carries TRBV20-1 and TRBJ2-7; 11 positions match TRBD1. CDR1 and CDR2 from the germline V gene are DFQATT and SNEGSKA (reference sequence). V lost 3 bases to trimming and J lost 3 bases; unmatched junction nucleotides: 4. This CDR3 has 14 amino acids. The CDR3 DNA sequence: TGCAGTGCTAGTCGGGACAGGGGGATCTACGAGCAGTACTTC. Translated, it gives CSASRDRGIYEQYF.

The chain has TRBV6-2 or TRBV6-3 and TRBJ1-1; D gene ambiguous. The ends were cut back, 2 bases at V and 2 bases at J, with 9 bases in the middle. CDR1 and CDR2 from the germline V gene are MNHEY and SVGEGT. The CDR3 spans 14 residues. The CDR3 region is CASSYAGSNTEAFF. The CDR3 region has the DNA TGTGCCAGCAGTTACGCTGGCTCCAACACTGAAGCTTTCTTT.

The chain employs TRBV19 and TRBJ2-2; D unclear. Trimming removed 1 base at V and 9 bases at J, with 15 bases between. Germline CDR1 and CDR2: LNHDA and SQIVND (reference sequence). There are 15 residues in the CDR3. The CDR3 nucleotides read TGTGCCAGTAGTATAGTAGATTCGATGTCCCGGGAGCTGTTTTTT. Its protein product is CASSIVDSMSRELFF.

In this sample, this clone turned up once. The DNA for the CDR3 is TGTGCCAGCAGCTTCCGGGGGGCACCTAGCTCCTACGAGCAGTACTTC. Translation gives CASSFRGAPSSYEQYF. This chain connects TRBV7-2 to TRBJ2-7, with D perhaps matching TRBD2 (7 bases). Germline-derived CDR1 and CDR2 are SGHTA and FQGNSA. Trimming cost V 3 bases and J 0 bases, with 15 bases left between them. The CDR3 extends over 16 amino acids. The entire variable domain, with the rest obtained from reference TRBV7-2 and TRBJ2-7, is as follows: GAGVSQSPSNKVTEKGKDVELRCDPISGHTALYWYRQSLGQGLEFLIYFQGNSAPDKSGLPSDRFSAERTGGSVSTLTIQRTQQEDSAVYLCASSFRGAPSSYEQYFGPGTRLTVT.

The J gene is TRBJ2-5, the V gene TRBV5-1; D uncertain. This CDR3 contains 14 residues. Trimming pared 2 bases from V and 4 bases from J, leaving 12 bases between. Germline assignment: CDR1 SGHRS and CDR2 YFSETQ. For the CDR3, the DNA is TGCGCCAGCAGCTTCGCCCCTCCGGGAGAGACCCAGTACTTC. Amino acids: CASSFAPPGETQYF.

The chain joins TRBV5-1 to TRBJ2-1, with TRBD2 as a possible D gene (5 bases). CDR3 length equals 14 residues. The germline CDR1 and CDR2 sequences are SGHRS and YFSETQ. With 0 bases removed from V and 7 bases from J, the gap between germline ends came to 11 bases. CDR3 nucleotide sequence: TGCGCCAGCAGCTTGGCAGGCGGGTGGAATGAGCAGTTCTTC. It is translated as CASSLAGGWNEQFF.

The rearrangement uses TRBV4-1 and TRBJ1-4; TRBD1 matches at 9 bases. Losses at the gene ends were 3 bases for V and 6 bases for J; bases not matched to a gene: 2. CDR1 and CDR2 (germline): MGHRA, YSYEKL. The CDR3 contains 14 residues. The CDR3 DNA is TGCGCCAGCAGCCATAGGACAGGGGATGAAAAACTGTTTTTT. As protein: CASSHRTGDEKLFF.

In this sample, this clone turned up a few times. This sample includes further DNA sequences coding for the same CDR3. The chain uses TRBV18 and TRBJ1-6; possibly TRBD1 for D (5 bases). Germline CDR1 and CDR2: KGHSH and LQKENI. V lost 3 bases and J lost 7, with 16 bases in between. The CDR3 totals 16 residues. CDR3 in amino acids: CASSPARLRGNSPLHF. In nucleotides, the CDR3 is TGTGCCAGCTCACCGGCCCGTTTAAGGGGCAATTCACCCCTCCACTTT.

Here the CDR3 reads CASSFSGSAYNEQFF. In DNA form, the CDR3 reads TGTGCCAGCAGCTTTAGCGGGAGTGCCTACAATGAGCAGTTCTTC. V usage is TRBV7-3 and J usage is TRBJ2-1; 9 bases fit TRBD2. The V gene end was trimmed by 3 bases and the J gene end by 2 bases; junction bases not matched to a gene: 2. Germline values: CDR1 SGHTA, CDR2 FQGTGA. The CDR3 length is 15 residues.